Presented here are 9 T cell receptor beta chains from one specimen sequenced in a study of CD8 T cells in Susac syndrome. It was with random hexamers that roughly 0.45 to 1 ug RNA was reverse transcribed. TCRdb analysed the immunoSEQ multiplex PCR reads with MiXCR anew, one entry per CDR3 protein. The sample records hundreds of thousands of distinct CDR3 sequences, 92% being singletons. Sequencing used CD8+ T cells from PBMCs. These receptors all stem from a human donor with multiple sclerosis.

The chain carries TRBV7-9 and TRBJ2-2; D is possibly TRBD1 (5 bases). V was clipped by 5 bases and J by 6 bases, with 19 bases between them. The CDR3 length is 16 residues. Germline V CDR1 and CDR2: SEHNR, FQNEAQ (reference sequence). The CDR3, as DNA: TGTGCCAGCAGCGCCCCCACAGGACCCGACCCCGGGGAGCTGTTTTTT. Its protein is CASSAPTGPDPGELFF.

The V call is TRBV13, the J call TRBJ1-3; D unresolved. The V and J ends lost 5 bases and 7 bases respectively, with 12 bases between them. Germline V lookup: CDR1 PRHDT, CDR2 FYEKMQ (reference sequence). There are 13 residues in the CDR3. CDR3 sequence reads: CASSPHSDNTIYF. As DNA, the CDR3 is TGTGCCAGCAGCCCTCATTCGGACAACACCATATATTTT. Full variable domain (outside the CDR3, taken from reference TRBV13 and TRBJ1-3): AAGVIQSPRHLIKEKRETATLKCYPIPRHDTVYWYQQGPGQDPQFLISFYEKMQSDKGSIPDRFSAQQFSDYHSELNMSSLELGDSALYFCASSPHSDNTIYFGEGSWLTVV.

The chain's CDR3 is CASSQLLGPSYNEQFF. In DNA, the CDR3 is TGCGCCAGCAGCCAACTTCTAGGGCCCTCCTACAATGAGCAGTTCTTC. V gene TRBV4-3 combines with J gene TRBJ2-1, with D unclear. This CDR3 has 16 amino acids. Germline-derived CDR1 and CDR2 are LGHNA and YSLEER. Trimming took 2 bases from V and 0 from J, leaving 11 bases between them.

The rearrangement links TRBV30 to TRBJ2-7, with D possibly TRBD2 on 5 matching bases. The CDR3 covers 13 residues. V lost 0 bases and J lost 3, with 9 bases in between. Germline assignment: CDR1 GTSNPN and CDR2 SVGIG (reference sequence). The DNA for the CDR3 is TGTGCCTGGAGTGTACTAGAGGGCTACGAGCAGTACTTC. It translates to CAWSVLEGYEQYF.

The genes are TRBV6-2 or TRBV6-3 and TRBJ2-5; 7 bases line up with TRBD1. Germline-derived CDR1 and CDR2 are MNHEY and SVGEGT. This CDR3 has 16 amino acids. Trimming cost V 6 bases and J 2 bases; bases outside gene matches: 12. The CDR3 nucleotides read TGTGCCAGCAGACACCTCCGACAGGGATGGCAAGAGACCCAGTACTTC. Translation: CASRHLRQGWQETQYF.

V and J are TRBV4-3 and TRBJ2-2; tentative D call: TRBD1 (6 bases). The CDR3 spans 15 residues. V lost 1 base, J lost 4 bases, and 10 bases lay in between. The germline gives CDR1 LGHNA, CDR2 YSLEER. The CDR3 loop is CASSQVTGSTGELFF. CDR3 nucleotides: TGCGCCAGCAGCCAAGTTACAGGGAGCACCGGGGAGCTGTTTTTT.

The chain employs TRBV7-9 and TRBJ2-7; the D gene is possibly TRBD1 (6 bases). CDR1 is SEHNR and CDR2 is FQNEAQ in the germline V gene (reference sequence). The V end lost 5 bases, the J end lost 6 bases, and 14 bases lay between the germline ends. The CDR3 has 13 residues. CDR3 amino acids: CASSPGGRGEQYF. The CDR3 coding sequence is TGTGCCAGCAGCCCTGGGGGCAGGGGCGAGCAGTACTTC.

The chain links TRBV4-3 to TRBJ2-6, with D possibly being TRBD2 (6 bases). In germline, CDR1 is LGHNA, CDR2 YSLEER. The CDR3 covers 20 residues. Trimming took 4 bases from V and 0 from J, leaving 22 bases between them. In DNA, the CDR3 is TGCGCCAGCAGCCTCCAGGGACGCCTGGGGGACTTCTCTGGGGCCAACGTCCTGACTTTC. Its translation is CASSLQGRLGDFSGANVLTF.

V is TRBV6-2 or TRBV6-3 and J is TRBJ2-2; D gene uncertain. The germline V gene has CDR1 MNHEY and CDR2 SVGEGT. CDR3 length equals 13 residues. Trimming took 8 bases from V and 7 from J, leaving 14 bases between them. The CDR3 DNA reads TGTGCCAGCTTCAGGCTGGAACACGGGGAGCTGTTTTTT. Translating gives CASFRLEHGELFF.